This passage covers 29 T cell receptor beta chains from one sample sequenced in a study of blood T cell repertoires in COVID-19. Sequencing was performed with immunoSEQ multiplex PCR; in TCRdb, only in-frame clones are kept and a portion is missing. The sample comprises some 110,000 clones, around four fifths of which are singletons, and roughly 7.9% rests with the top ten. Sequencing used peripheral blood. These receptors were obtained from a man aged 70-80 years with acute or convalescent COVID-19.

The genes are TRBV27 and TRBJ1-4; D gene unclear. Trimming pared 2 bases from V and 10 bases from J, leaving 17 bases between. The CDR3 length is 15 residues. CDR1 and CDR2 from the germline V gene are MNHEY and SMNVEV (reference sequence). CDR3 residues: CASSLGSRVSGKLFF. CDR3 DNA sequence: TGTGCCAGCAGTTTAGGAAGCCGGGTTTCGGGAAAACTGTTTTTT.

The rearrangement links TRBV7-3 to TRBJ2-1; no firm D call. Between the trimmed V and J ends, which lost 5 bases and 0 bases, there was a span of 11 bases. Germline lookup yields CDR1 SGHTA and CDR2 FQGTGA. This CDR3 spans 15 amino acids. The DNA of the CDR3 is TGTGCCAGCAGCCCCAGAATAAACTCCTACAATGAGCAGTTCTTC. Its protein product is CASSPRINSYNEQFF.

CDR3 nucleotide sequence: TGTGCCAGCAGTTTTGCGGGGAATAGCAATCAGCCCCAGCATTTT. Translated: CASSFAGNSNQPQHF. The chain links TRBV28 to TRBJ1-5; the D is unclear. Germline V lookup: CDR1 MDHEN, CDR2 SYDVKM. The CDR3 extends over 15 amino acids. V lost 3 bases and J 0 bases, leaving 9 bases between the germline ends.

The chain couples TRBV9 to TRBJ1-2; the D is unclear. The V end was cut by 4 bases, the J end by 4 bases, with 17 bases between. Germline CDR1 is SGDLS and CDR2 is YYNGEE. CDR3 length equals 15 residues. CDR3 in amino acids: CASSPRPASSYGYTF. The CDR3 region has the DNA TGTGCCAGCAGCCCGCGGCCCGCATCCTCCTATGGCTACACCTTC.

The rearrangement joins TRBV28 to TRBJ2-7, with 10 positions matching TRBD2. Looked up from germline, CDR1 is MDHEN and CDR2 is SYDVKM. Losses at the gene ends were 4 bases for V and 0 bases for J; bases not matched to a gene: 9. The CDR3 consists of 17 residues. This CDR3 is CASSSSFSGGSSYEQYF. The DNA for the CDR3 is TGTGCCAGCAGTTCTTCCTTTAGCGGGGGGTCCTCCTACGAGCAGTACTTC.

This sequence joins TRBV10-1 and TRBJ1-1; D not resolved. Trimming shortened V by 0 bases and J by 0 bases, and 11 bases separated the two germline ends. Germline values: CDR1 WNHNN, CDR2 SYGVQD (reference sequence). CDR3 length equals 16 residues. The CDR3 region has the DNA TGCGCCAGCAGTGAGTCGAGGTTACCCATGAACACTGAAGCTTTCTTT. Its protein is CASSESRLPMNTEAFF.

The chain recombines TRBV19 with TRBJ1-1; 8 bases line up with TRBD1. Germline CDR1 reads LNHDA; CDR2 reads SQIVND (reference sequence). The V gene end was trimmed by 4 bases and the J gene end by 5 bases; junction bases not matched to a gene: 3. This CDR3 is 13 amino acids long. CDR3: CASSRTGRTEAFF. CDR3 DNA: TGTGCCAGTAGTAGGACAGGGAGAACTGAAGCTTTCTTT.

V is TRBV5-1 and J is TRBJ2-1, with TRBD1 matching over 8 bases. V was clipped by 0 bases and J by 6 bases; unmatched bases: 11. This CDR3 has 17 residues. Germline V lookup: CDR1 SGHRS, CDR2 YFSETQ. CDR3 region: CASSLVPGGAAFNEQFF. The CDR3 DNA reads TGCGCCAGCAGCTTGGTACCAGGGGGCGCCGCCTTCAATGAGCAGTTCTTC.

The CDR3 coding sequence is TGTGCCAGCACACTAAGCACTAGCGGGACCACCGGGGAGCTGTTTTTT. Its protein product is CASTLSTSGTTGELFF. The chain has TRBV27 and TRBJ2-2; 10 bases are a match to TRBD2. The germline CDR1 and CDR2 sequences are MNHEY and SMNVEV (reference sequence). The V gene end was trimmed by 7 bases and the J gene end by 4 bases; junction bases not matched to a gene: 9. CDR3 length equals 16 residues.

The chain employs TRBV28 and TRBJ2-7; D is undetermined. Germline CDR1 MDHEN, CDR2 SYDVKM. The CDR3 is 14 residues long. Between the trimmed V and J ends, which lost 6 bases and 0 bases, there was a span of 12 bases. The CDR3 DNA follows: TGTGCCAGCAGATGGGCCGATAGCTCCTACGAGCAGTACTTC. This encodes CASRWADSSYEQYF.

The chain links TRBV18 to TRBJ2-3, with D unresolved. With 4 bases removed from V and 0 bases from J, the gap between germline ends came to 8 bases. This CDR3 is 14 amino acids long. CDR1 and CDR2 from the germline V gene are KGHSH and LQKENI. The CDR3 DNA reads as TGTGCCAGCTCACTTAGCAGTAGCACAGATACGCAGTATTTT. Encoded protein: CASSLSSSTDTQYF.

CDR3 sequence reads: CASSEALSGLYNEQFF. For the CDR3, the DNA is TGTGCCAGCAGTGAAGCGTTAAGCGGATTATACAATGAGCAGTTCTTC. The chain recombines TRBV2 with TRBJ2-1, with a tentative D call TRBD2 (5 bases). The CDR3 is made up of 16 amino acids. Trimming took 0 bases from V and 4 from J, leaving 13 bases between them. The germline V gene encodes CDR1 SNHLY and CDR2 FYNNEI.

The CDR3 region is CASSRQQGQETQYF. The DNA of the CDR3 is TGTGCCAGCTCACGACAACAGGGCCAAGAGACCCAGTACTTC. V is TRBV18 and J is TRBJ2-5, with D perhaps TRBD1 (6 bases). This CDR3 is built from 14 residues. The V gene lost 4 bases and the J gene lost 1 base, with 10 bases spanning the gap. CDR1 and CDR2 (germline): KGHSH, LQKENI. The variable domain in full, with the rest retrieved from reference TRBV18 and TRBJ2-5, is NAGVMQNPRHLVRRRGQEARLRCSPMKGHSHVYWYRQLPEEGLKFMVYLQKENIIDESGMPKERFSAEFPKEGPSILRIQQVVRGDSAAYFCASSRQQGQETQYFGPGTRLLVL.

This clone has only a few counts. CDR3 nucleotides: TGTGCCAGCAGCTTAGAGCCAGCGGGGAACTACGAGCAGTACTTC. The encoded protein is CASSLEPAGNYEQYF. V is TRBV11-2 and J is TRBJ2-7; 7 bases match TRBD2. With V trimmed by 0 bases and J by 3 bases, 5 bases remained unmatched. CDR1 SGHAT and CDR2 FQNNGV come from the germline V gene. The CDR3 is 15 residues long.

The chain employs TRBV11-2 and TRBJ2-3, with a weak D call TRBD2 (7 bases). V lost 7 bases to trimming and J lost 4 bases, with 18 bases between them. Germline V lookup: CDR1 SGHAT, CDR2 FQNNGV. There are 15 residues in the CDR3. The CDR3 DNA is TGTGCCAGCACCCCTAATACGGGGGGCTCAGATACGCAGTATTTT. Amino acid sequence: CASTPNTGGSDTQYF.

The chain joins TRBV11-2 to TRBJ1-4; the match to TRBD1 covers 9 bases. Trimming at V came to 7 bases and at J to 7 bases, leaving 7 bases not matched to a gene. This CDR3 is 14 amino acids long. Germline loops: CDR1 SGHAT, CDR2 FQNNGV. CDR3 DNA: TGTGCCAGCACCCCGGGGACAGGGTCTGAAAAACTGTTTTTT. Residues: CASTPGTGSEKLFF. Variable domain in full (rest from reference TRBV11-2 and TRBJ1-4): EAGVAQSPRYKIIEKRQSVAFWCNPISGHATLYWYQQILGQGPKLLIQFQNNGVVDDSQLPKDRFSAERLKGVDSTLKIQPAKLEDSAVYLCASTPGTGSEKLFFGSGTQLSVL.

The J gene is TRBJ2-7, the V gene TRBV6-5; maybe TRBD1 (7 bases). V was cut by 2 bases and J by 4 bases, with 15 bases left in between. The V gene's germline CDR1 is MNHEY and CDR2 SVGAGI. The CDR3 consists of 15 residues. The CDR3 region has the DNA TGTGCCAGCAGTTACAGGAGGGACAGACAGTACGAGCAGTACTTC. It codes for CASSYRRDRQYEQYF.

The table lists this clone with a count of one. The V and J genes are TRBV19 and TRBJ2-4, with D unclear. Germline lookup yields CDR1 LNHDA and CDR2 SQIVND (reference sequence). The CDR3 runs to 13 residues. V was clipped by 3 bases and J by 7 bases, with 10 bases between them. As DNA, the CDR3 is TGTGCCAGTAGTATTTCTCTTATTAACATTCAGTACTTC. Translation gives CASSISLINIQYF.

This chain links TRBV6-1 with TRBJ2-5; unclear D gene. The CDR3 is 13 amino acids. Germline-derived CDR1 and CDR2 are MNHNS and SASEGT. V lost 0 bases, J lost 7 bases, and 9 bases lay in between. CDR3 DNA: TGTGCCAGCAGTGAAGCGGGCCTCGGGACCCAGTACTTC. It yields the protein CASSEAGLGTQYF.

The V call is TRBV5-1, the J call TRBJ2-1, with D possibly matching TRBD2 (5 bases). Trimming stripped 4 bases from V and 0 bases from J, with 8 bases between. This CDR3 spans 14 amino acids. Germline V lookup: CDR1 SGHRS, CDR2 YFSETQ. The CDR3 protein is CASSAGNSYNEQFF. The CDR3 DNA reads TGCGCCAGCAGCGCCGGGAACTCCTACAATGAGCAGTTCTTC.

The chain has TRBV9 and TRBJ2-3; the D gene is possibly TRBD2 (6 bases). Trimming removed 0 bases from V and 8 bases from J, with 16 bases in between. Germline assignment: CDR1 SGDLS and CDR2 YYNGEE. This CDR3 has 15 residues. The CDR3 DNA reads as TGTGCCAGCAGCGTAGTCCAGGGACCGGAGGGTACGCAGTATTTT. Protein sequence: CASSVVQGPEGTQYF.

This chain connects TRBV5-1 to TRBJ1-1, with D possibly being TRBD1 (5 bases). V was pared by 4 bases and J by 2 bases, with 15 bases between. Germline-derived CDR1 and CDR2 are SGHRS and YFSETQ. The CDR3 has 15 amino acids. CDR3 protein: CASSVQAFGNTEAFF. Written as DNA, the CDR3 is TGCGCCAGCAGCGTACAGGCTTTCGGAAACACTGAAGCTTTCTTT. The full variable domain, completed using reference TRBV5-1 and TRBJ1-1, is KAGVTQTPRYLIKTRGQQVTLSCSPISGHRSVSWYQQTPGQGLQFLFEYFSETQRNKGNFPGRFSGRQFSNSRSEMNVSTLELGDSALYLCASSVQAFGNTEAFFGQGTRLTVV.

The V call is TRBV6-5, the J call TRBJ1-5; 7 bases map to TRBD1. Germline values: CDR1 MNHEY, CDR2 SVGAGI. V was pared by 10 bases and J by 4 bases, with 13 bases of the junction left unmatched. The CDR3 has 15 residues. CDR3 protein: CAIEGIAQGNQPQHF. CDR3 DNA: TGTGCCATCGAGGGAATTGCACAGGGGAATCAGCCCCAGCATTTT.

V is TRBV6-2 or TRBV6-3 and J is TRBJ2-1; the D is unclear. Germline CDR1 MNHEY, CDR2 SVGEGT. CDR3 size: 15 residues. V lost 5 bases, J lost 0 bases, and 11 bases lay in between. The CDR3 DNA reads TGTGCCAGCAGTCCCCGAAGTAGCTCCTACAATGAGCAGTTCTTC. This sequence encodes CASSPRSSSYNEQFF.

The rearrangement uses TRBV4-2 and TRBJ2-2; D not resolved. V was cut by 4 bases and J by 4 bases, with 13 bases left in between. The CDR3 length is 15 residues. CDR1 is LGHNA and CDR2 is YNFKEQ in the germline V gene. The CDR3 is CASSRAQESTGELFF. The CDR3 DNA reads TGTGCCAGCAGCCGGGCCCAAGAGAGCACCGGGGAGCTGTTTTTT.

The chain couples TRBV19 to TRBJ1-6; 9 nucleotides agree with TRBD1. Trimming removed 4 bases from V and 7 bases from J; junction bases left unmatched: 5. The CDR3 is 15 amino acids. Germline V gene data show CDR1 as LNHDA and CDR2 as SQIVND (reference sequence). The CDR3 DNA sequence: TGTGCCAGTAGTACCGCCGGGACAGGGAATTCACCCCTCCACTTT. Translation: CASSTAGTGNSPLHF.

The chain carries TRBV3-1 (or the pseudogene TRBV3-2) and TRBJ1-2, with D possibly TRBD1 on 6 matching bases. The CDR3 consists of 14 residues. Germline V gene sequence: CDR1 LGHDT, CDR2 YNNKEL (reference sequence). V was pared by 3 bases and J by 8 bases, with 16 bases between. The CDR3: CASSHRGRAVGYTF. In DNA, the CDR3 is TGTGCCAGCAGCCACAGGGGCAGGGCGGTGGGCTACACCTTC.

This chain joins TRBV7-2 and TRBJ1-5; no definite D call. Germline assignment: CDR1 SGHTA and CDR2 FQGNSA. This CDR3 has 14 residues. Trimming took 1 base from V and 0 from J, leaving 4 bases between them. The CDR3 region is CASSLEYSNQPQHF. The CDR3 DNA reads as TGTGCCAGCAGCTTAGAATATAGCAATCAGCCCCAGCATTTT.

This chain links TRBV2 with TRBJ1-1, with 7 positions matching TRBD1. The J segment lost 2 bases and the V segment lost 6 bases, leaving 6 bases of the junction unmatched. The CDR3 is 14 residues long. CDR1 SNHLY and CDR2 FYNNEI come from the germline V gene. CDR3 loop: CASSAGQVNTEAFF. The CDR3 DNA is TGTGCCAGCAGCGCCGGACAGGTAAACACTGAAGCTTTCTTT.